The TCR beta chain under discussion was sequenced for a study of shared clonotypes between healthy human individuals. The wider study: CD4 naive and memory got three plates each, CD8 naive two, CD8 memory one.

Researchers ran the assay at a deep level. Some clones are missing from TCRdb's copy, which holds only in-frame ones; the method was immunoSEQ multiplex PCR. The table shows 2.5 million or so clones, with 90% to 95% occurring only once. Turning to this clone: Its antigen remains unidentified.

Every one of the donors was a Caucasian adult that lived in Nashville, Tennessee. Study-wide results and caveats: Clonotype sharing across donors was expected to vary with sequencing depth.

The CDR3 is made up of 14 amino acids. CDR1 is GTSNPN and CDR2 is SVGIG in the germline V gene (reference sequence). V was cut by 1 base and J by 2 bases, with 12 bases left in between. Sequencing used naive CD4+ T cells sorted from blood. Regarding subset: CD45RA+ positively selected. This TCR came from a young man in good health. This chain links TRBV30 with TRBJ2-7, with D possibly matching TRBD2 (5 bases). The CDR3: CAWSGMAGAYEQYF. The CDR3 DNA follows: TGTGCCTGGAGTGGAATGGCGGGCGCCTACGAGCAGTACTTC. Variable domain in full (rest from reference TRBV30 and TRBJ2-7): SQTIHQWPATLVQPVGSPLSLECTVEGTSNPNLYWYRQAAGRGLQLLFYSVGIGQISSEVPQNLSASRPQDRQFILSSKKLLLSDSGFYLCAWSGMAGAYEQYFGPGTRLTVT.